This T cell receptor (beta chain) appears in the sequencing data of a study of cytomegalovirus exposure and HLA in healthy donors. It was with 60 Vbeta and 13 Jbeta primers that the PCR ran. Method: immunoSEQ multiplex PCR; TCRdb's copy keeps in-frame clones and lacks some. The sample contains 65,000 to 70,000 clones, roughly four fifths of which appear only once. The receptor comes from a woman aged 30 to 39 in good health and CMV-seropositive. Sequencing input: PBMCs.

The CDR3 reads CASSPTRQASYEQYF. CDR3 nucleotide sequence: TGTGCCAGCAGCCCTACCCGACAGGCCTCCTACGAGCAGTACTTC. The chain joins TRBV7-9 to TRBJ2-7, with D possibly TRBD1 on 6 matching bases. Germline V gene lookup returns CDR1 SEHNR and CDR2 FQNEAQ (reference sequence). The CDR3 is 15 residues long. V was trimmed by 5 bases and J by 0 bases, leaving 14 bases between them.